The 22 T cell receptor beta chains below were found in one sample sequenced in a study of cytomegalovirus exposure and HLA in healthy donors. The PCR was carried out with 60 Vbeta primers and 13 Jbeta primers. Sequenced by immunoSEQ multiplex PCR; TCRdb stores in-frame clones only, minus some. The sample has 160,000 or so clones; roughly 80% are singletons. Material for sequencing was PBMCs. All receptors derive from a man aged 35-49 years in good health and CMV-seronegative.

The chain has TRBV2 and TRBJ1-2, with TRBD1 matching over 10 bases. The CDR3 totals 15 residues. Germline CDR1 is SNHLY and CDR2 is FYNNEI. The V and J ends lost 7 bases and 2 bases, in that order; junction bases with no gene match: 7. The CDR3 reads CASIPDRGQNYGYTF. As DNA, the CDR3 is TGTGCCAGCATTCCTGACAGGGGGCAAAACTATGGCTACACCTTC.

The chain has TRBV12-5 and TRBJ1-2; D may be TRBD1 (5 bases). The ends were cut back, 0 bases at V and 7 bases at J, with 12 bases in the middle. The CDR3 is 14 residues long. In germline, CDR1 is LGHNT, CDR2 FRNRAP. The CDR3 is CASGLVGGYGGYTF. The CDR3 DNA reads TGTGCTAGTGGTTTGGTCGGGGGGTATGGTGGCTACACCTTC. Full variable domain (outside the CDR3, taken from reference TRBV12-5 and TRBJ1-2): DARVTQTPRHKVTEMGQEVTMRCQPILGHNTVFWYRQTMMQGLELLAYFRNRAPLDDSGMPKDRFSAEMPDATLATLKIQPSEPRDSAVYFCASGLVGGYGGYTFGSGTRLTVV.

The genes are TRBV28 and TRBJ2-1, with D possibly TRBD1 on 6 matching bases. The germline V gene has CDR1 MDHEN and CDR2 SYDVKM. Trimming took off 5 bases at V and 5 bases at J, with 13 bases between the two ends. The CDR3 has 14 residues. This CDR3 is CASSPSGVHNEQFF. The CDR3 DNA reads TGTGCCAGCAGTCCATCAGGGGTCCACAATGAGCAGTTCTTC.

The sample holds one count of this clone. This chain links TRBV9 with TRBJ2-1, with 7 bases lining up with TRBD2. In germline, CDR1 is SGDLS, CDR2 YYNGEE. This CDR3 contains 15 residues. V trimming: 0 bases; J trimming: 6 bases; junction bases outside the gene matches: 6. CDR3 region: CASSVGGSPTNEQFF. DNA for the CDR3: TGTGCCAGCAGCGTAGGCGGGAGCCCCACCAATGAGCAGTTCTTC.

J is TRBJ2-1 and V is TRBV5-5; maybe TRBD2 (5 bases). CDR3 length equals 16 residues. V lost 0 bases to trimming and J lost 0 bases, with 10 bases between them. Germline CDR1 SGHKS, CDR2 YYEKEE (reference sequence). The CDR3 DNA reads as TGTGCCAGCAGCTTGGGGGCAGCGGCCTCCTACAATGAGCAGTTCTTC. Translating it yields CASSLGAAASYNEQFF.

In regard to this clone: Other DNA sequences in the same sample also yield this CDR3. This chain links TRBV2 with TRBJ2-5; D ambiguous. Looked up from germline, CDR1 is SNHLY and CDR2 is FYNNEI. CDR3 length: 12 amino acids. The V end lost 4 bases, the J end lost 1 base, and 4 bases lay between the germline ends. CDR3 bases: TGTGCCAGCAGTGCCGGCCAAGAGACCCAGTACTTC. Its protein product is CASSAGQETQYF.

This CDR3 reads CASRTSGGVPSTDTQYF. DNA of the CDR3: TGTGCCAGCCGGACTAGCGGGGGCGTTCCCAGCACAGATACGCAGTATTTT. The chain joins TRBV10-3 to TRBJ2-3; 13 bases are shared with TRBD2. The CDR3 is made up of 17 amino acids. Germline V gene data show CDR1 as ENHRY and CDR2 as SYGVKD. V trimming: 10 bases; J trimming: 0 bases; junction bases outside the gene matches: 10.

The chain links TRBV10-1 to TRBJ2-2; maybe TRBD1 (6 bases). Trimming stripped 4 bases from V and 4 bases from J, with 10 bases between. The CDR3 spans 14 residues. The germline V gene has CDR1 WNHNN and CDR2 SYGVQD (reference sequence). CDR3 bases: TGCGCCAGCAGTGCAGGGGTTATCACCGGGGAGCTGTTTTTT. Protein: CASSAGVITGELFF.

CDR3 sequence: CSVRGGNTIYF. The CDR3, as DNA: TGCAGCGTTCGCGGTGGAAACACCATATATTTT. The rearrangement links TRBV29-1 to TRBJ1-3, with D hard to call. The V gene lost 5 bases and the J gene lost 3 bases, with 5 bases spanning the gap. Germline V gene sequence: CDR1 SQVTM, CDR2 ANQGSEA. The CDR3 spans 11 residues. The full variable domain, with the rest looked up from reference TRBV29-1 and TRBJ1-3, is SAVISQKPSRDICQRGTSLTIQCQVDSQVTMMFWYRQQPGQSLTLIATANQGSEATYESGFVIDKFPISRPNLTFSTLTVSNMSPEDSSIYLCSVRGGNTIYFGEGSWLTVV.

V usage is TRBV6-5 and J usage is TRBJ1-2; 7 bases line up with TRBD1. Germline loops: CDR1 MNHEY, CDR2 SVGAGI. V shed 10 bases, J shed 6 bases, and the junction held 11 bases outside the gene matches. This CDR3 comprises 13 residues. The CDR3 region is CATRTGVGDGYTF. CDR3 nucleotide sequence: TGTGCCACCAGGACAGGTGTCGGAGATGGCTACACCTTC.

This chain joins TRBV11-2 and TRBJ2-3; weak D call: TRBD2 (5 bases). V lost 4 bases to trimming and J lost 6 bases, with 8 bases between them. Germline V gene data show CDR1 as SGHAT and CDR2 as FQNNGV. This CDR3 region has 12 residues. CDR3 sequence: CASSWWEDTQYF. The CDR3, as DNA: TGTGCCAGCAGCTGGTGGGAGGATACGCAGTATTTT.

This chain joins TRBV9 and TRBJ1-2, with 7 bases matching TRBD1. After removal of 0 bases from V and 4 bases from J, the junction contained 6 bases not matched to a gene. Germline CDR1 SGDLS, CDR2 YYNGEE. This CDR3 has 15 amino acids. CDR3 loop: CASSVGVGQVYGYTF. The CDR3, as DNA: TGTGCCAGCAGCGTAGGTGTAGGACAGGTCTATGGCTACACCTTC.

CDR3 nucleotides: TGCGCCAGCAGCTCGGACACCTCTGGAAACACCATATATTTT. Protein: CASSSDTSGNTIYF. The chain combines TRBV5-1 with TRBJ1-3; D is perhaps TRBD1 (5 bases). The germline gives CDR1 SGHRS, CDR2 YFSETQ. V was pared by 3 bases and J by 0 bases, with 7 bases between. The CDR3 extends over 14 amino acids. Looking up the rest from reference TRBV5-1 and TRBJ1-3 gives the full variable domain: KAGVTQTPRYLIKTRGQQVTLSCSPISGHRSVSWYQQTPGQGLQFLFEYFSETQRNKGNFPGRFSGRQFSNSRSEMNVSTLELGDSALYLCASSSDTSGNTIYFGEGSWLTVV.

This chain connects TRBV6-5 to TRBJ1-1; TRBD1 might be the D (6 bases). There are 14 residues in the CDR3. CDR1 and CDR2 (germline): MNHEY, SVGAGI. The germline V and J ends were trimmed by 6 bases and 1 base, with 12 bases remaining between them. CDR3 sequence (DNA): TGTGCCAGCAGCCCCGGGACAACGAACACTGAAGCTTTCTTT. Translating it yields CASSPGTTNTEAFF.

The chain is built from TRBV12-5 and TRBJ2-5, with 11 bases fitting TRBD1. The DNA end is more similar to TRBJ2-7, so the J call may be wrong. Germline V lookup: CDR1 LGHNT, CDR2 FRNRAP. CDR3 length: 16 residues. The CDR3 here is CASGLVLGTGGYEQYF. The CDR3 DNA reads TGTGCTAGTGGTTTGGTACTAGGGACAGGGGGCTACGAGCAGTACTTC.

This chain uses TRBV2 with TRBJ1-6; D is unresolved. Germline lookup yields CDR1 SNHLY and CDR2 FYNNEI. CDR3 length: 13 residues. The V end lost 4 bases, the J end lost 7 bases, and 8 bases lay between the germline ends. This CDR3 reads CASSGAGNSPLHF. In DNA form, the CDR3 reads TGTGCCAGCAGTGGGGCCGGCAATTCACCCCTCCACTTT.

This clone was counted between two and nine times. This CDR3 reads CASSDRVGAGGSYEQYF. CDR3 DNA sequence: TGTGCCAGCAGTGATAGGGTAGGGGCAGGGGGCTCCTACGAGCAGTACTTC. The chain employs TRBV2 and TRBJ2-7; TRBD1 aligns across 7 bases. Germline V gene data show CDR1 as SNHLY and CDR2 as FYNNEI. The V segment lost 3 bases and the J segment 0 bases; nucleotides outside the gene matches: 11. This CDR3 is built from 17 residues. The full variable domain, rest sourced from reference TRBV2 and TRBJ2-7, is EPEVTQTPSHQVTQMGQEVILRCVPISNHLYFYWYRQILGQKVEFLVSFYNNEISEKSEIFDDQFSVERPDGSNFTLKIRSTKLEDSAMYFCASSDRVGAGGSYEQYFGPGTRLTVT.

The rearrangement joins TRBV4-3 to TRBJ1-1; no firm D call. This CDR3 is built from 15 residues. V lost 1 base, J lost 2 bases, and 11 bases lay in between. From germline, CDR1 is LGHNA and CDR2 YSLEER. CDR3 sequence (DNA): TGCGCCAGCAGCCAAGCTTCAACTTATAACACTGAAGCTTTCTTT. This sequence encodes CASSQASTYNTEAFF.

The chain is built from TRBV5-4 and TRBJ1-1, with D maybe TRBD1 (6 bases). The germline V gene has CDR1 SGHNT and CDR2 YYREEE (reference sequence). The ends were cut back, 5 bases at V and 0 bases at J, with 11 bases in the middle. This CDR3 contains 14 residues. As DNA, the CDR3 is TGTGCCAGCAGTTACGGGACAATGAACACTGAAGCTTTCTTT. Protein: CASSYGTMNTEAFF.

The chain links TRBV5-4 to TRBJ2-2, with TRBD2 matching 9 bases. The CDR3 extends over 18 amino acids. V gave up 4 bases and J gave up 4 bases; unmatched junction bases: 14. Germline values: CDR1 SGHNT, CDR2 YYREEE (reference sequence). The CDR3 spells CASSPRKIAGEGTGELFF. In DNA, the CDR3 is TGTGCCAGCAGCCCGAGGAAGATAGCGGGGGAGGGCACCGGGGAGCTGTTTTTT. The full variable domain, completed using reference TRBV5-4 and TRBJ2-2, is ETGVTQSPTHLIKTRGQQVTLRCSSQSGHNTVSWYQQALGQGPQFIFQYYREEENGRGNFPPRFSGLQFPNYSSELNVNALELDDSALYLCASSPRKIAGEGTGELFFGEGSRLTVL.

The genes are TRBV5-1 and TRBJ2-1, with TRBD2 matching over 9 bases. CDR1 SGHRS and CDR2 YFSETQ come from the germline V gene. The CDR3 sequence is 16 residues long. The J segment lost 10 bases and the V segment lost 6 bases, leaving 17 bases of the junction unmatched. CDR3 nucleotides: TGCGCCAGCACGGTGTTGACTAGCGGTATGTACCAGGAGCAGTTCTTC. Translating gives CASTVLTSGMYQEQFF.

The chain joins TRBV5-4 to TRBJ2-7; perhaps TRBD1 as D (5 bases). This CDR3 has 14 residues. CDR1 and CDR2 from the germline V gene are SGHNT and YYREEE (reference sequence). V dropped 3 bases and J dropped 3 bases, with 13 bases sitting between them. The CDR3 DNA reads as TGTGCCAGCAGCTCAAGGGGCTCGGGCTACGAGCAGTACTTC. Amino acid sequence: CASSSRGSGYEQYF.